This T cell receptor (beta chain) was observed in a study of regulatory T cells in long-lasting Graves disease. Building of the TCR beta libraries involved iRepertoire HTBI primers and Arm-PCR of CDR3 regions. TCRdb fed the multiplex PCR reads into MiXCR, producing one record per CDR3 protein. Of roughly 250,000 distinct CDR3 sequences detected, roughly 18% appear once; the ten largest clones hold about 14%. Only a few counts were recorded for this clonotype. V was pared by 3 bases and J by 2 bases, with 13 bases of the junction left unmatched. Germline V lookup: CDR1 DFQATT, CDR2 SNEGSKA (reference sequence). CDR3 length: 16 amino acids. The time point: newly diagnosed GD, antithyroid drugs for less than 3 months. Extracted RNA from PBMCs served as the source of the TCR library. These records were also assigned to another study, of T cells in Graves' hyperthyroidism and ophthalmopathy. That publication notes: Researchers barred patients who had uncontrolled infection, other autoimmune disease, pregnancy or lactation. The HTBI primer set served for first-round RT-PCR of the TCR CDR3.

The receptor was derived from a woman younger than 45 with Graves disease. The J gene is TRBJ2-7, the V gene TRBV20-1; 7 bases fit TRBD2. Source: peripheral blood mononuclear cells (PBMCs), taken at new diagnosis, from a patient treated with antithyroid drugs. The CDR3 region has the DNA TGCAGTGCTAGTAGGGGATCGCGGGGGACCACCTACGAGCAGTACTTC. Its protein is CSASRGSRGTTYEQYF.